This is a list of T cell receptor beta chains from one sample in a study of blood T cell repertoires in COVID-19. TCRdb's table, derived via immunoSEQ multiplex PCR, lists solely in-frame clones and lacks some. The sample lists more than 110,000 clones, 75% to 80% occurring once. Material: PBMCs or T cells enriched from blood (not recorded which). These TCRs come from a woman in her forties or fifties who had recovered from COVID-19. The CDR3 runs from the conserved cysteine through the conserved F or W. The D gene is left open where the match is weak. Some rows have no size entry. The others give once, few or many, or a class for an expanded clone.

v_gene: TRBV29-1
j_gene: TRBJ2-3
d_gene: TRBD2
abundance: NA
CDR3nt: TGCAGCGTTGAGAGCGGGAGGGCCCTCTATACGCAGTATTTT
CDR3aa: CSVESGRALYTQYF

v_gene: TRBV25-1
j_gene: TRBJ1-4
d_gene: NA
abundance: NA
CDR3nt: TGTGCCAGCAGTGCTGTACGGACAGCTAATGAAAAACTGTTTTTT
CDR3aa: CASSAVRTANEKLFF

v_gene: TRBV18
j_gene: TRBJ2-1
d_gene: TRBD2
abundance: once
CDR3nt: TGTGCCAGCTCACCACGGCGGGAGGTCTACAATGAGCAGTTCTTC
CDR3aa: CASSPRREVYNEQFF

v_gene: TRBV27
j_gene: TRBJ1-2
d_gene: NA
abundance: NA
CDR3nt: TGTGCCAGCAGTTCGGCAGGCTACTATGGCTACACCTTC
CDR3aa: CASSSAGYYGYTF

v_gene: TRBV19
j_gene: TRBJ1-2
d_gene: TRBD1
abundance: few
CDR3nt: TGTGCCAGTAGGGATATACAGGGGGCGGGCTATGGCTACACCTTC
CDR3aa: CASRDIQGAGYGYTF

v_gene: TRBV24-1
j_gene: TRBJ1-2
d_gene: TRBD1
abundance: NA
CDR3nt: TGTGCCACCAGGGACAGGGGAGCCGGCTACACCTTC
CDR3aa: CATRDRGAGYTF

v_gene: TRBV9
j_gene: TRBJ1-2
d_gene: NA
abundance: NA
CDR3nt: TGTGCCAGCAGCGACCCCTGGGGAGGGTTCGGCTATGGCTACACCTTC
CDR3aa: CASSDPWGGFGYGYTF

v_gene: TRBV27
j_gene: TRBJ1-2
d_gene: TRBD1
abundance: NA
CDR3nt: TGTGCCAGCAGGGAAGACAGGGGGCGCGGTGGTGGCTACACCTTC
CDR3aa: CASREDRGRGGGYTF

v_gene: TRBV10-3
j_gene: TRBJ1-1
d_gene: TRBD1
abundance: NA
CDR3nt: TGTGCCATCAGCCAGACAGGGGCGAACACTGAAGCTTTCTTT
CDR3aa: CAISQTGANTEAFF

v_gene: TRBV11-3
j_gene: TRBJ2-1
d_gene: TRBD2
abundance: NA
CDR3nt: TGTGCCAGCAGCAAGCTAGCGGGATCCTACAATGAGCAGTTCTTC
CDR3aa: CASSKLAGSYNEQFF

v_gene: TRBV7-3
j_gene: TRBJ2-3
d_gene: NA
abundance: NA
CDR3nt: TGTGCCAGCAGCTTATATCCAGGCACAGATACGCAGTATTTT
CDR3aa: CASSLYPGTDTQYF

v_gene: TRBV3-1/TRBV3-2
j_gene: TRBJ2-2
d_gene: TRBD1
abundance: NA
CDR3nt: TGTGCCAGCAGCCTCGGACAGGGGAACACCGGGGAGCTGTTTTTT
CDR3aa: CASSLGQGNTGELFF

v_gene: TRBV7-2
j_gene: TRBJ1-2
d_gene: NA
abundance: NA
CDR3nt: TGTGCCAGCAGCCCCCGGGCAGGGGACTATGGCTACACCTTC
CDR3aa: CASSPRAGDYGYTF

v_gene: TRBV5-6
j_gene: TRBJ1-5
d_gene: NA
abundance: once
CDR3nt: TGTGCCAGCAGCTTGTTGGGGGGTTCGGGCGATCAGCCCCAGCATTTT
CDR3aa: CASSLLGGSGDQPQHF

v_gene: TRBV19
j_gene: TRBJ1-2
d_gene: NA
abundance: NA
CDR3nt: TGTGCCAGTACTCCTGTTGCGGGCCCCGCTAACTATGGCTACACCTTC
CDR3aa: CASTPVAGPANYGYTF

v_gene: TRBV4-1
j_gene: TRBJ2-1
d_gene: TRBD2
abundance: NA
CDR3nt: TGCGCCAGCAGCCTCCACGGGACTAGCGGGGGGTTGAGTGAGCAGTTCTTC
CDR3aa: CASSLHGTSGGLSEQFF

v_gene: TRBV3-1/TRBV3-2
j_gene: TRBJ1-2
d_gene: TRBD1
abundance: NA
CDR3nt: TGTGCCAGCGGGGGGACAGCGAACTATGGCTACACCTTC
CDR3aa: CASGGTANYGYTF

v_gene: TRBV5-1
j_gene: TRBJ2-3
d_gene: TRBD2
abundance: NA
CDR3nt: TGCGCCAGCAGCTACCGGGCTAGCGGGGGCACAGATACGCAGTATTTT
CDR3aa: CASSYRASGGTDTQYF

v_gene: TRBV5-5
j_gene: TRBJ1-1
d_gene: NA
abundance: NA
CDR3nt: TGTGCCAGCAGCCCCACGGGACACCAAACGAACACTGAAGCTTTCTTT
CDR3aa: CASSPTGHQTNTEAFF

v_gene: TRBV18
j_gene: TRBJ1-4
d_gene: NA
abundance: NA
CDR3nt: TGTGCCAGCTCACCACGCGGGGCAGCCTCTAATGAAAAACTGTTTTTT
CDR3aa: CASSPRGAASNEKLFF

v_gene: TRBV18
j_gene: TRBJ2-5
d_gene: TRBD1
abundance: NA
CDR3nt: TGTGCCAGCTCACCATACCAGGGGGTAGCTGAGACCCAGTACTTC
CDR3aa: CASSPYQGVAETQYF

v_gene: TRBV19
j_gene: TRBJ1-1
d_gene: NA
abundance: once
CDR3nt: TGTGCCAGTGCGGACCAGGGGACATTCGGGGAAGCTTTCTTT
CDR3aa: CASADQGTFGEAFF

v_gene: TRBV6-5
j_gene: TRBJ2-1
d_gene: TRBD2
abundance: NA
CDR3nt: TGTGCCAGCAGCGGACTAGTCAATGAGCAGTTCTTC
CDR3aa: CASSGLVNEQFF

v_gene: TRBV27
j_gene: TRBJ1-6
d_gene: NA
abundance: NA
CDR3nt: TGTGCCAGCAGTCGGACTGGGAATTCACCCCTCCACTTT
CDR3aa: CASSRTGNSPLHF

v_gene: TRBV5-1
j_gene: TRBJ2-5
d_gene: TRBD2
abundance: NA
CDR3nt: TGCGCCAGCAGCCTAGGACTAGCGGGGCCTACTCGCCAAGAGACCCAGTACTTC
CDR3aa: CASSLGLAGPTRQETQYF

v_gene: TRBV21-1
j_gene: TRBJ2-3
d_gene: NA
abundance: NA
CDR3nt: TGTGCCAGCAGCAAAGGGGGACTATCCCTACTCACAGATACGCAGTATTTT
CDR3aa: CASSKGGLSLLTDTQYF

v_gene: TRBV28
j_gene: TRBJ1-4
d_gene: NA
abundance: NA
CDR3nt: TGTGCCAGCAGCCCGTATTTCTCGGGTCATGGCGAAAAACTGTTTTTT
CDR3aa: CASSPYFSGHGEKLFF

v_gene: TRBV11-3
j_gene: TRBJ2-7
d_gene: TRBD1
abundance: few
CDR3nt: TGTGCCAGCAGCAAAGGGGGGACAGGGGGCTACCACGAGCAGTACTTC
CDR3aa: CASSKGGTGGYHEQYF

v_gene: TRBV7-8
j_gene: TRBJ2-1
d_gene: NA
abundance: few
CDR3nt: TGTGCCAGCAGCGTACCCCGGGACTTAATTTACAATGAGCAGTTCTTC
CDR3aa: CASSVPRDLIYNEQFF

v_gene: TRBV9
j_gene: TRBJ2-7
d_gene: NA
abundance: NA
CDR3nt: TGTGCCAGCAGCGCCTGGGACTGGACCTACGAGCAGTACTTC
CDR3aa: CASSAWDWTYEQYF

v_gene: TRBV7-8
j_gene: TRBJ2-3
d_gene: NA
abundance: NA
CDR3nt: TGTGCCAGCAGCTTCTCGGCTAGTTGGACAGATACGCAGTATTTT
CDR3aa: CASSFSASWTDTQYF

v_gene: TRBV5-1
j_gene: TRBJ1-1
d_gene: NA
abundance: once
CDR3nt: TGCGCCAGCAGCCAAGGACGGGGAACCAACACTGAAGCTTTCTTT
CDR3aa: CASSQGRGTNTEAFF

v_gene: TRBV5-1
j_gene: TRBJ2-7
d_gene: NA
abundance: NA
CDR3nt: TGCGCCAGCAGCTTGGTCGTAGGGGCCTACGAGCAGTACTTC
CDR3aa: CASSLVVGAYEQYF

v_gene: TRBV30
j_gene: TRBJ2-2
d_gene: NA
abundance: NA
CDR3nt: TGTGCCTGGAGTGGGGGGCTCAACACCGGGGAGCTGTTTTTT
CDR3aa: CAWSGGLNTGELFF

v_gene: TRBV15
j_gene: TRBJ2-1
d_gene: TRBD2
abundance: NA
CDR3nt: TGTGCCACCAGCACTATTAGCGGGAATTACAATGAGCAGTTCTTC
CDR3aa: CATSTISGNYNEQFF

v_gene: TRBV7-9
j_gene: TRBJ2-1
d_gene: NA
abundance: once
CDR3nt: TGTGCCAGCAGCTTAGCCGCGGGGAGTCAGGGAAGGGATGAGCAGTTCTTC
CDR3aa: CASSLAAGSQGRDEQFF